This entry lists 7 T cell receptor beta chains sequenced from one sample in a study of CD8+ T cells in alopecia areata. After isolation, RNA underwent reverse transcription to generate cDNA as the sequencing template. TCRdb keeps only in-frame clones here, not all; method: immunoSEQ multiplex PCR. The sample has 150,000 to 200,000 clones, approximately 65% seen once. The source material was CD8+ T cells sorted from blood, sampled at week 0. These receptors all stem from a human donor with alopecia areata.

This CDR3 is CASSLVSGEQYF. The CDR3 region has the DNA TGTGCCAGCAGCTTGGTATCGGGCGAGCAGTACTTC. The chain employs TRBV5-6 and TRBJ2-7, with D hard to call. This CDR3 has 12 residues. CDR1 and CDR2 (germline): SGHDT, YYEEEE. V dropped 0 bases and J dropped 6 bases, with 7 bases sitting between them.

This clone was observed a few times. This sequence joins TRBV7-9 and TRBJ1-6; D may be TRBD1 (5 bases). CDR3 length equals 12 residues. CDR1 and CDR2 from the germline V gene are SEHNR and FQNEAQ (reference sequence). Deletions cut 5 bases from V and 7 bases from J, with 6 bases between. The CDR3 nucleotides are TGTGCCAGCAGCGGGGGGAATTCACCCCTCCACTTT. Translating it yields CASSGGNSPLHF.

The chain carries TRBV2 and TRBJ1-5; tentatively, D is TRBD1 (6 bases). Germline CDR1 SNHLY, CDR2 FYNNEI. The CDR3 runs to 11 residues. The V gene lost 6 bases and the J gene lost 8 bases, with 8 bases spanning the gap. The CDR3 nucleotides read TGTGCCAGCAGCTCAGGGGAGCCCCAGCATTTT. It yields the protein CASSSGEPQHF.

This clone was recorded once. CDR3 sequence reads: CAWTPPEGGSQETQYF. The CDR3 bases are TGTGCCTGGACTCCTCCGGAGGGGGGGAGCCAAGAGACCCAGTACTTC. The chain recombines TRBV30 with TRBJ2-5, with TRBD2 as a possible D gene (7 bases). CDR3 length: 16 residues. The V end was cut by 4 bases, the J end by 1 base, with 19 bases between. Germline-derived CDR1 and CDR2 are GTSNPN and SVGIG (reference sequence).

The rearrangement joins TRBV6-5 to TRBJ2-1; 8 nucleotides align to TRBD2. Germline lookup yields CDR1 MNHEY and CDR2 SVGAGI. The CDR3 runs to 15 residues. The trim removed 2 bases at V and 8 bases at J, leaving 8 bases unmatched. The CDR3 sequence: CASSYVAGRADEQFF. The CDR3 nucleotides read TGTGCCAGCAGTTACGTAGCGGGGAGGGCCGATGAGCAGTTCTTC.

Comment on this clone: The same CDR3 arises from other DNA sequences in this sample as well. This chain uses TRBV2 with TRBJ2-5; the D is unclear. This CDR3 is 10 amino acids long. CDR1 and CDR2 from the germline V gene are SNHLY and FYNNEI. V gave up 6 bases and J gave up 5 bases, with 4 bases separating them. The CDR3 coding sequence is TGTGCCAGCAGGGGGGAGACCCAGTACTTC. It codes for CASRGETQYF. Supplemented by reference TRBV2 and TRBJ2-5, the full variable domain reads EPEVTQTPSHQVTQMGQEVILRCVPISNHLYFYWYRQILGQKVEFLVSFYNNEISEKSEIFDDQFSVERPDGSNFTLKIRSTKLEDSAMYFCASRGETQYFGPGTRLLVL.

The CDR3 spells CASSSRGGGQFLREQFF. The DNA for the CDR3 is TGCGCCAGCAGCTCGAGGGGCGGCGGGCAGTTCCTTAGGGAGCAGTTCTTC. The chain uses TRBV5-1 and TRBJ2-1; possibly TRBD1 or TRBD2 for D (5 bases each). The CDR3 sequence is 17 residues long. Trimming removed 3 bases at V and 10 bases at J, with 26 bases between. The V gene's germline CDR1 is SGHRS and CDR2 YFSETQ. Full variable domain (outside the CDR3, taken from reference TRBV5-1 and TRBJ2-1): KAGVTQTPRYLIKTRGQQVTLSCSPISGHRSVSWYQQTPGQGLQFLFEYFSETQRNKGNFPGRFSGRQFSNSRSEMNVSTLELGDSALYLCASSSRGGGQFLREQFFGPGTRLTVL.